What follows are 27 T cell receptor beta chains derived from one specimen sequenced in a study of T-cell reconstitution after alpha-beta-depleted transplantation in children. Library preparation (for TCRbeta) was performed with unique molecular identifiers. Each CDR3 protein gets one entry after TCRdb re-called the PCR reads with MiXCR. Of approximately 520,000 distinct CDR3 sequences in the sample, 11% were seen once. The sequencing here drew on PBMCs, mostly from graft donor cells, taken 180 days after TCRalphabeta/CD19-depleted stem cell transplant. Receptors originate from a female patient younger than 10 who had a stem cell transplant for aplastic anemia, so the T cells may come from the graft donor.

In its sample, this clonotype was seen a few times. The chain employs TRBV29-1 and TRBJ2-3; D not certain. The CDR3 loop spans 13 amino acids. In germline, CDR1 is SQVTM, CDR2 ANQGSEA. Trimming took off 1 base at V and 3 bases at J, with 8 bases between the two ends. CDR3 nucleotide sequence: TGCAGCGTTGAAGGACGACCGACAGATACGCAGTATTTT. It yields the protein CSVEGRPTDTQYF.

The gene calls are TRBV7-8 and TRBJ2-3; the D is unclear. Trimming removed 1 base from V and 8 bases from J, with 10 bases in between. The CDR3 runs to 13 residues. Per the germline V gene, CDR1 is SGHVS and CDR2 is FQNEAQ. CDR3 in amino acids: CASSLGAAATQYF. The DNA for the CDR3 is TGTGCCAGCAGCTTAGGTGCAGCAGCTACGCAGTATTTT.

V is TRBV18 and J is TRBJ1-5, with 10 bases matching TRBD1. This CDR3 spans 17 amino acids. Germline V lookup: CDR1 KGHSH, CDR2 LQKENI. The trim removed 3 bases at V and 6 bases at J, leaving 11 bases unmatched. For the CDR3, the DNA is TGTGCCAGCTCACCCATGGGACAGGGGATTGGGTTTCAGCCCCAGCATTTT. Protein product: CASSPMGQGIGFQPQHF. The full variable domain, in which reference TRBV18 and TRBJ1-5 provide the parts outside the CDR3, is NAGVMQNPRHLVRRRGQEARLRCSPMKGHSHVYWYRQLPEEGLKFMVYLQKENIIDESGMPKERFSAEFPKEGPSILRIQQVVRGDSAAYFCASSPMGQGIGFQPQHFGDGTRLSIL.

This clonotype was seen ten or more times. The J gene is TRBJ1-1, the V gene TRBV4-2, with D tentatively TRBD1 (5 bases). This CDR3 is built from 15 residues. The ends were cut back, 0 bases at V and 0 bases at J, with 8 bases in the middle. CDR1 is LGHNA, CDR2 YNFKEQ, per germline. The CDR3 spells CASSQDLGVNTEAFF. The CDR3 DNA reads as TGTGCCAGCAGCCAAGATCTGGGGGTGAACACTGAAGCTTTCTTT.

This clonotype appeared a few times. The chain has TRBV4-1 and TRBJ1-5; 7 nucleotides match TRBD1. The CDR3 length is 18 residues. The trim removed 0 bases at V and 0 bases at J, leaving 8 bases unmatched. Germline CDR1 is MGHRA and CDR2 is YSYEKL. The DNA for the CDR3 is TGCGCCAGCAGCCAAGACACAGGGGCGAAAATTAGCAATCAGCCCCAGCATTTT. Protein: CASSQDTGAKISNQPQHF.

This clonotype was counted ten times or more. The CDR3 reads CSARIGQGNYGYTF. The DNA of the CDR3 is TGCAGTGCTAGAATAGGACAGGGGAACTATGGCTACACCTTC. The chain combines TRBV20-1 with TRBJ1-2; 9 bases are shared with TRBD1. CDR3 length equals 14 residues. Germline CDR1 reads DFQATT; CDR2 reads SNEGSKA (reference sequence). After removal of 2 bases from V and 2 bases from J, the junction contained 3 bases not matched to a gene.

The rearrangement uses TRBV5-1 and TRBJ2-1; 7 nucleotides match TRBD2. Germline V gives CDR1 SGHRS, CDR2 YFSETQ. This CDR3 spans 17 amino acids. V dropped 3 bases and J dropped 8; count of bases not matched to a gene: 17. The CDR3 DNA sequence: TGCGCCAGCAGCTCCTATTGGGCGGGAGCTCCGGGCGATGAGCAGTTCTTC. It translates to CASSSYWAGAPGDEQFF.

There are a few counts of this clonotype. CDR3 region: CAWPQNTGELFF. In DNA, the CDR3 is TGTGCCTGGCCTCAGAACACCGGGGAGCTGTTTTTT. The chain carries TRBV30 and TRBJ2-2, with D uncertain. CDR3 length: 12 amino acids. With 5 bases removed from V and 1 base from J, the gap between germline ends came to 5 bases. The V gene's germline CDR1 is GTSNPN and CDR2 SVGIG (reference sequence).

The rearrangement links TRBV24-1 to TRBJ1-2; D gene uncertain. The V and J ends lost 5 bases and 8 bases respectively, with 14 bases between them. CDR3 size: 13 residues. Germline V gene sequence: CDR1 KGHDR, CDR2 SFDVKD. Written as DNA, the CDR3 is TGTGCCACCAGTGTAACAGAGAAGGACGGCTACACCTTC. It translates to CATSVTEKDGYTF.

This clonotype was picked up a small number of times. The V call is TRBV20-1, the J call TRBJ2-7; TRBD1 is a possible D gene (5 bases). Per the germline V gene, CDR1 is DFQATT and CDR2 is SNEGSKA (reference sequence). V was shortened by 0 bases and J by 4 bases, with 16 bases between the two germline ends. The CDR3 contains 15 residues. This CDR3 is CSARDAGPLPYEQYF. The CDR3 nucleotides read TGCAGTGCTAGAGATGCAGGGCCCCTCCCGTACGAGCAGTACTTC.

This clonotype was counted between two and nine times. The V and J genes are TRBV18 and TRBJ2-7; D is uncertain. V dropped 3 bases and J dropped 3 bases, with 12 bases sitting between them. Per the germline V gene, CDR1 is KGHSH and CDR2 is LQKENI. This CDR3 comprises 14 residues. The CDR3 DNA reads as TGTGCCAGCTCACCCCGGGCCCCATACTACGAGCAGTACGTC. Encoded protein: CASSPRAPYYEQYV.

The sample holds a few counts of this clonotype. The CDR3 sequence: CASSLSGTDYEQYV. In DNA, the CDR3 is TGTGCCAGCAGCTTATCCGGGACAGACTACGAGCAGTACGTC. The rearrangement joins TRBV7-2 to TRBJ2-7; TRBD1 matches at 7 bases. Losses at the gene ends were 2 bases for V and 3 bases for J; bases not matched to a gene: 4. Germline values: CDR1 SGHTA, CDR2 FQGNSA. The length of the CDR3 is 14 residues.

This clonotype is a singleton in its sample. The chain carries TRBV20-1 and TRBJ2-1, with TRBD2 as a possible D gene (6 bases). Germline V gives CDR1 DFQATT, CDR2 SNEGSKA (reference sequence). The CDR3 extends over 15 amino acids. The V end was cut by 3 bases, the J end by 3 bases, with 15 bases between. Here the CDR3 DNA reads TGCAGTGCTAGCACCACTAGCTCTCTCTACAATGAGCAGTTCTTC. This codes for CSASTTSSLYNEQFF.

On this clonotype itself: An end of the junction differs from the germline gene, which may be a read error. The genes are TRBV3-1 and TRBJ2-1; a weak D match, TRBD2 (5 bases). Germline-derived CDR1 and CDR2 are LGHDT and YNNKEL (reference sequence). This CDR3 is built from 17 residues. CDR3 coding DNA: TGTGCCTGCAGCCAAGATTGGAGCGGCAGAAAGTCCGATGAGCAGTTCTTC. The encoded protein is CACSQDWSGRKSDEQFF.

The chain carries TRBV29-1 and TRBJ2-1; D not resolved. The CDR3 length is 12 residues. V gave up 7 bases and J gave up 6 bases, with 13 bases separating them. Germline assignment: CDR1 SQVTM and CDR2 ANQGSEA. CDR3 sequence (DNA): TGCAGCGGCCGGCACAGCCGCAATGAGCAGTTCTTC. This gives the protein CSGRHSRNEQFF.

The CDR3 sequence is CASSRGQGLVNTEAFF. In nucleotides, the CDR3 is TGCGCCAGCAGCCGAGGGCAGGGCCTCGTGAACACTGAAGCTTTCTTT. The chain employs TRBV4-1 and TRBJ1-1, with a weak D call TRBD1 (5 bases). The CDR3 contains 16 residues. Germline loops: CDR1 MGHRA, CDR2 YSYEKL. The V and J ends lost 4 bases and 0 bases respectively, with 15 bases between them.

The genes are TRBV7-2 and TRBJ2-3; the match to TRBD2 covers 12 bases. CDR1 and CDR2 from the germline V gene are SGHTA and FQGNSA. Trimming took 2 bases from V and 8 from J; bases not matched to a gene: 8. The CDR3 spans 16 residues. DNA of the CDR3: TGTGCCAGCAGCTTACGGACTAGCGGGACCAGGAGTACGCAGTATTTT. Its protein product is CASSLRTSGTRSTQYF.

This clonotype has more than one count but fewer than ten. The chain links TRBV11-2 to TRBJ2-3; D may be TRBD2 (6 bases). The length of the CDR3 is 12 residues. Germline CDR1 is SGHAT and CDR2 is FQNNGV. The germline V and J ends were trimmed by 6 bases and 8 bases, with 12 bases remaining between them. CDR3 loop: CASRPRGFTQYF. Here the CDR3 DNA reads TGTGCCAGCAGGCCGCGGGGCTTTACGCAGTATTTT.

A few counts support this clonotype. The chain recombines TRBV4-1 with TRBJ2-1; 8 bases fit TRBD2. Germline V gene lookup returns CDR1 MGHRA and CDR2 YSYEKL. CDR3 length equals 18 residues. V was pared by 0 bases and J by 6 bases, with 13 bases of the junction left unmatched. CDR3 residues: CASSQDRLNSGTSNEQFF. DNA for the CDR3: TGCGCCAGCAGCCAAGATCGGCTTAACTCCGGGACTAGCAATGAGCAGTTCTTC.

This chain joins TRBV12-3 or TRBV12-4 and TRBJ2-3; TRBD2 matches at 7 bases. The junction had 7 bases not matched to a gene; V was cut back by 1 base and J by 0 bases. The CDR3 loop spans 17 amino acids. CDR3 loop: CASSLGQSGISTDTQYF. The CDR3 nucleotides are TGTGCCAGCAGTTTAGGTCAAAGCGGGATTAGCACAGATACGCAGTATTTT.

This clonotype was counted only a few times. The genes are TRBV7-2 and TRBJ2-1, with D hard to call. Trimming cost V 1 base and J 6 bases, with 7 bases left between them. Germline CDR1 and CDR2: SGHTA and FQGNSA. This CDR3 is built from 13 residues. In nucleotides, the CDR3 is TGTGCCAGCAGCTTAGAATGGGTCAATGAGCAGTTCTTC. Translated, it gives CASSLEWVNEQFF.

This clonotype was counted many times. The V call is TRBV12-3 or TRBV12-4, the J call TRBJ2-5; D ambiguous. Trimming cost V 2 bases and J 4 bases, with 5 bases left between them. The CDR3 spans 12 residues. CDR3 DNA sequence: TGTGCCAGCAGTTTAATTGGAGAGACCCAGTACTTC. It yields the protein CASSLIGETQYF.

V gene TRBV7-2 combines with J gene TRBJ2-3; a possible D gene is TRBD2 (6 bases). There are 16 residues in the CDR3. Trimming stripped 2 bases from V and 1 base from J, with 13 bases between. The germline gives CDR1 SGHTA, CDR2 FQGNSA. The CDR3 region is CASSLWGGKGTDTQYF. CDR3 in DNA: TGTGCCAGCAGCTTATGGGGCGGGAAGGGCACAGATACGCAGTATTTT. Full variable domain (rest looked up from reference TRBV7-2 and TRBJ2-3): GAGVSQSPSNKVTEKGKDVELRCDPISGHTALYWYRQSLGQGLEFLIYFQGNSAPDKSGLPSDRFSAERTGGSVSTLTIQRTQQEDSAVYLCASSLWGGKGTDTQYFGPGTRLTVL.

In this sample, this clonotype turned up a few times. This rearrangement joins TRBV5-1 to TRBJ1-1; a weak D match, TRBD1 (5 bases). V lost 1 base and J 0 bases, leaving 13 bases between the germline ends. Germline CDR1 SGHRS, CDR2 YFSETQ. The CDR3 runs 16 residues. Here the CDR3 DNA reads TGCGCCAGCAGCTTGACAGGTTTCGTCTTGAACACTGAAGCTTTCTTT. Its translation: CASSLTGFVLNTEAFF.

The V call is TRBV29-1, the J call TRBJ1-2; TRBD1 agrees at 11 bases. Germline V gives CDR1 SQVTM, CDR2 ANQGSEA. V was clipped by 7 bases and J by 5 bases; unmatched bases: 3. The CDR3 totals 12 residues. The CDR3 reads CSGTGGEYGYTF. The CDR3 DNA follows: TGCAGCGGGACAGGGGGCGAGTATGGCTACACCTTC.

Only a few counts were recorded for this clonotype. This chain uses TRBV20-1 with TRBJ2-7, with unresolved D. The CDR3 consists of 14 residues. The germline V gene has CDR1 DFQATT and CDR2 SNEGSKA (reference sequence). The V end lost 0 bases, the J end lost 3 bases, and 12 bases lay between the germline ends. CDR3 coding DNA: TGCAGTGCTAGAGATACGGGTTTACTCTACGAGCAGTACTTC. It specifies CSARDTGLLYEQYF.

This clonotype was picked up a small number of times. This chain connects TRBV12-3 or TRBV12-4 to TRBJ1-1, with D uncertain. Trimming cost V 4 bases and J 1 base, with 16 bases left between them. The CDR3 spans 16 residues. CDR3 in amino acids: CASSSSTGSGNTEAFF. CDR3 DNA sequence: TGTGCCAGCAGTTCCTCAACGGGGTCAGGGAACACTGAAGCTTTCTTT.